The next 23 T cell receptor beta chains were all read from a single sample in a study of OX40 agonist ivuxolimab in advanced cancers. Profiled with immunoSEQ multiplex PCR; TCRdb holds only in-frame clones, not every one. Of 45,000 to 65,000 clones listed, approximately 80% were seen once; the top ten hold 5% to 6.5%. This specimen was CD4+ or CD8+ T cells sorted from blood, taken in a trial of the OX40 agonist ivuxolimab. These receptors all come from an adult with an advanced solid tumor such as melanoma, head and neck, liver or kidney cancer.

The rearrangement joins TRBV6-5 to TRBJ1-1; TRBD1 agrees at 8 bases. The CDR3 runs to 12 residues. CDR1 and CDR2 (germline): MNHEY, SVGAGI. The J segment lost 11 bases and the V segment lost 6 bases, leaving 8 bases of the junction unmatched. As DNA, the CDR3 is TGTGCCAGCAGCGGTCAGGGGGCGAAGGCTTTCTTT. Translation: CASSGQGAKAFF.

This clone has a handful of counts. The V gene is TRBV4-3, the J gene TRBJ1-1; TRBD1 agrees at 9 bases. This CDR3 is built from 15 residues. Per the germline V gene, CDR1 is LGHNA and CDR2 is YSLEER. V was clipped by 3 bases and J by 4 bases; unmatched bases: 6. CDR3 in amino acids: CASSHRQGGVTEAFF. DNA for the CDR3: TGCGCCAGCAGCCATAGACAGGGGGGTGTCACTGAAGCTTTCTTT.

Only a few counts were recorded for this clone. This chain uses TRBV15 with TRBJ2-5; D remains unclear. The germline V and J ends were trimmed by 0 bases and 6 bases, with 11 bases remaining between them. The CDR3 runs 14 residues. Germline CDR1 reads LNHNV; CDR2 reads YYDKDF (reference sequence). The CDR3 reads CATSRDTASQTQYF. The CDR3 coding sequence is TGTGCCACCAGCAGAGATACAGCGAGTCAGACCCAGTACTTC.

The V and J genes are TRBV11-2 and TRBJ2-3, with D possibly matching TRBD1 (8 bases). V shed 8 bases and J shed 2 bases, with 23 bases lying between them. Germline V lookup: CDR1 SGHAT, CDR2 FQNNGV. This CDR3 contains 17 residues. CDR3 bases: TGTGCCAGCCGGGGGGCAGGGGGCGTCCTCTTCACAGATACGCAGTATTTT. Translating gives CASRGAGGVLFTDTQYF. The full variable domain, completed using reference TRBV11-2 and TRBJ2-3, is EAGVAQSPRYKIIEKRQSVAFWCNPISGHATLYWYQQILGQGPKLLIQFQNNGVVDDSQLPKDRFSAERLKGVDSTLKIQPAKLEDSAVYLCASRGAGGVLFTDTQYFGPGTRLTVL.

The V and J genes are TRBV10-3 and TRBJ1-3; 8 bases are a match to TRBD1. This CDR3 is 16 amino acids long. V was clipped by 1 base and J by 0 bases; unmatched bases: 2. Germline V lookup: CDR1 ENHRY, CDR2 SYGVKD. CDR3 sequence: CAISEFDRGSGNTIYF. The CDR3 nucleotides are TGTGCCATCAGTGAGTTTGACAGGGGCTCTGGAAACACCATATATTTT.

This clone was seen more than once but under ten times. The chain recombines TRBV7-9 with TRBJ1-1; D is unclear. Trimming pared 2 bases from V and 0 bases from J, leaving 4 bases between. The CDR3 covers 13 residues. CDR1 SEHNR and CDR2 FQNEAQ come from the germline V gene (reference sequence). In DNA, the CDR3 is TGTGCCAGCAGCTTAACACTGAACACTGAAGCTTTCTTT. As protein: CASSLTLNTEAFF.

This clone occurred once. The rearrangement joins TRBV18 to TRBJ2-3; D uncertain. The CDR3 is 15 residues long. The germline gives CDR1 KGHSH, CDR2 LQKENI. Trimming took 3 bases from V and 0 from J, leaving 10 bases between them. The CDR3 DNA reads as TGTGCCAGCTCACCCCTCCGAGGAAGCACAGATACGCAGTATTTT. Its protein product is CASSPLRGSTDTQYF. Full variable domain (rest looked up from reference TRBV18 and TRBJ2-3): NAGVMQNPRHLVRRRGQEARLRCSPMKGHSHVYWYRQLPEEGLKFMVYLQKENIIDESGMPKERFSAEFPKEGPSILRIQQVVRGDSAAYFCASSPLRGSTDTQYFGPGTRLTVL.

V is TRBV28 and J is TRBJ1-5; maybe TRBD1 (5 bases). CDR1 and CDR2 (germline): MDHEN, SYDVKM. Trimming cost V 6 bases and J 1 base, with 7 bases left between them. This CDR3 comprises 13 residues. CDR3 DNA: TGTGCCAGCAGCAGGGACAGCAATCAGCCCCAGCATTTT. It translates to CASSRDSNQPQHF.

CDR3 sequence reads: CASSLTTLAGIGTGELFF. The CDR3 DNA sequence: TGTGCCAGCTCACTTACCACCCTAGCGGGCATTGGGACCGGGGAGCTGTTTTTT. V usage is TRBV18 and J usage is TRBJ2-2; TRBD2 aligns across 8 bases. Germline-derived CDR1 and CDR2 are KGHSH and LQKENI. The length of the CDR3 is 18 residues. V dropped 4 bases and J dropped 5; count of bases not matched to a gene: 15.

The rearrangement links TRBV7-2 to TRBJ1-5; D not certain. Trimming pared 0 bases from V and 0 bases from J, leaving 6 bases between. Per the germline V gene, CDR1 is SGHTA and CDR2 is FQGNSA. CDR3 size: 15 residues. The CDR3 sequence is CASSLARASNQPQHF. Written as DNA, the CDR3 is TGTGCCAGCAGCTTAGCCCGGGCTAGCAATCAGCCCCAGCATTTT.

This chain connects TRBV28 to TRBJ2-4, with TRBD2 matching 8 bases. Germline assignment: CDR1 MDHEN and CDR2 SYDVKM. The trim removed 2 bases at V and 8 bases at J, leaving 5 bases unmatched. The CDR3 sequence is 14 residues long. The CDR3 loop is CASSLAGGRYIQYF. DNA of the CDR3: TGTGCCAGCAGTTTAGCGGGGGGAAGGTACATTCAGTACTTC. The full variable domain, with the rest looked up from reference TRBV28 and TRBJ2-4, is DVKVTQSSRYLVKRTGEKVFLECVQDMDHENMFWYRQDPGLGLRLIYFSYDVKMKEKGDIPEGYSVSREKKERFSLILESASTNQTSMYLCASSLAGGRYIQYFGAGTRLSVL.

This rearrangement joins TRBV18 to TRBJ1-3; no clear D. CDR1 KGHSH and CDR2 LQKENI come from the germline V gene. This CDR3 contains 14 residues. Trimming cost V 2 bases and J 6 bases, with 11 bases left between them. CDR3 sequence reads: CASSPSRDLNTIYF. The DNA for the CDR3 is TGTGCCAGCTCACCAAGTAGAGATCTAAACACCATATATTTT.

In this sample, this clone turned up once. The gene calls are TRBV7-9 and TRBJ2-4; 9 bases match TRBD2. The CDR3 consists of 15 residues. Germline V lookup: CDR1 SEHNR, CDR2 FQNEAQ (reference sequence). The ends lost 5 bases at V and 4 bases at J; junction bases unmatched: 6. The CDR3 sequence: CASSPRGGGKNIQYF. In DNA form, the CDR3 reads TGTGCCAGCAGCCCCCGCGGGGGGGGAAAAAACATTCAGTACTTC.

This sequence joins TRBV6-4 and TRBJ2-1, with TRBD1 matching over 7 bases. From germline, CDR1 is MRHNA and CDR2 SNTAGT. The trim removed 6 bases at V and 0 bases at J, leaving 5 bases unmatched. This CDR3 has 15 residues. The DNA for the CDR3 is TGTGCCAGCAGCCCGACAGGGAGCTCCTACAATGAGCAGTTCTTC. Translation gives CASSPTGSSYNEQFF.

The gene calls are TRBV6-5 and TRBJ1-4; 8 positions match TRBD1. CDR3 length: 14 amino acids. J was trimmed by 5 bases and V by 7 bases; bases with no gene match: 6. Germline loops: CDR1 MNHEY, CDR2 SVGAGI. The CDR3 spells CASKPGQANEKLFF. Here the CDR3 DNA reads TGTGCCAGCAAACCGGGACAGGCGAATGAAAAACTGTTTTTT.

This chain connects TRBV27 to TRBJ1-4, with D unclear. This CDR3 contains 15 residues. Germline CDR1 MNHEY, CDR2 SMNVEV (reference sequence). V dropped 6 bases and J dropped 6 bases, with 17 bases sitting between them. The CDR3 DNA follows: TGTGCCAGCAGATCCTGGGGTTCTTCGGATGAAAAACTGTTTTTT. This translates into CASRSWGSSDEKLFF.

The chain joins TRBV5-6 to TRBJ1-2; TRBD1 matches at 10 bases. V lost 3 bases to trimming and J lost 4 bases; unmatched junction nucleotides: 6. Per germline, CDR1 SGHDT and CDR2 YYEEEE. This CDR3 region has 15 residues. The CDR3 nucleotides are TGTGCCAGCAGCTCCCGGGACAGGGGTACCTATGGCTACACCTTC. Translation gives CASSSRDRGTYGYTF.

This clone turned up a few times. The chain combines TRBV9 with TRBJ2-7; D perhaps matches TRBD2 (6 bases). Germline CDR1 is SGDLS and CDR2 is YYNGEE. The CDR3 covers 15 residues. Trimming removed 4 bases at V and 0 bases at J, with 14 bases between. CDR3 DNA sequence: TGTGCCAGCAGCCCAGATGGGGGGAACTCCTACGAGCAGTACTTC. Its translation is CASSPDGGNSYEQYF.

The chain employs TRBV2 and TRBJ1-2; D is unclear. The V and J ends lost 6 bases and 7 bases respectively, with 12 bases between them. This CDR3 is built from 12 residues. Germline loops: CDR1 SNHLY, CDR2 FYNNEI. The CDR3 nucleotides read TGTGCCAGCAGCGAGGGAGGGTTTGGCTACACCTTC. It translates to CASSEGGFGYTF.

The genes are TRBV19 and TRBJ1-5; 10 nucleotides agree with TRBD1. The CDR3 totals 15 residues. The J segment lost 1 base and the V segment lost 8 bases, leaving 5 bases of the junction unmatched. Germline V gene sequence: CDR1 LNHDA, CDR2 SQIVND (reference sequence). The CDR3 sequence is CASGWDRGSNQPQHF. CDR3 DNA sequence: TGTGCCAGTGGATGGGACAGGGGAAGCAATCAGCCCCAGCATTTT.

In regard to this clone: A junction end diverges from the germline sequence, so it may reflect a read error. This sequence joins TRBV7-3 and TRBJ2-7, with D uncertain. Per the germline V gene, CDR1 is SGHTA and CDR2 is FQGTGA. This CDR3 region has 12 residues. The CDR3, as DNA: TGTGCCAGCAGCCTAACTACCTACGAGCAGTACTTC. This translates into CASSLTTYEQYF.

The chain carries TRBV14 and TRBJ1-1; no clear D gene. Trimming took off 3 bases at V and 0 bases at J, with 17 bases between the two ends. This CDR3 contains 17 residues. Germline loops: CDR1 SGHDN, CDR2 FVKESK. The CDR3 reads CASSQQRFLGLNTEAFF. CDR3 nucleotide sequence: TGTGCCAGCAGCCAGCAACGGTTCCTTGGCCTGAACACTGAAGCTTTCTTT. Variable domain in full (rest from reference TRBV14 and TRBJ1-1): EAGVTQFPSHSVIEKGQTVTLRCDPISGHDNLYWYRRVMGKEIKFLLHFVKESKQDESGMPNNRFLAERTGGTYSTLKVQPAELEDSGVYFCASSQQRFLGLNTEAFFGQGTRLTVV.

The chain recombines TRBV5-6 with TRBJ2-1, with D tentatively TRBD2 (7 bases). V was cut by 4 bases and J by 5 bases, with 16 bases left in between. The CDR3 is 15 amino acids. Germline assignment: CDR1 SGHDT and CDR2 YYEEEE. In DNA form, the CDR3 reads TGTGCCAGCAGCCTGAGGGGGAGGGGGAACAATGAGCAGTTCTTC. Translated, it gives CASSLRGRGNNEQFF.